Shown below are 5 T cell receptor beta chains from a single sample sequenced in a study of T cell clones after liver transplantation. TCRdb's copy holds only in-frame clones and misses some; the assay was immunoSEQ multiplex PCR. The repertoire holds roughly 120,000 clones, about nine tenths seen once, with approximately 0.78% in the top ten. The source was CD4+ T cells from blood, collected 12 months after liver transplant. These receptors were obtained from a human patient who received a liver transplant. A share of the T cells may be of graft donor origin.

V gene TRBV5-1 combines with J gene TRBJ2-7, with D perhaps being TRBD1 or TRBD2 (5 bases each). The CDR3 is 15 residues long. Trimming pared 0 bases from V and 3 bases from J, leaving 13 bases between. Germline assignment: CDR1 SGHRS and CDR2 YFSETQ. The CDR3 DNA follows: TGCGCCAGCAGCTTGGCTCGGGGCAGGGTCTACGAGCAGTACTTC. Its protein is CASSLARGRVYEQYF.

CDR3: CASSLLSVANTGELFF. The CDR3 nucleotides read TGTGCCAGCAGCTTGCTATCGGTTGCGAACACCGGGGAGCTGTTTTTT. This chain links TRBV5-5 with TRBJ2-2; D gene ambiguous. From germline, CDR1 is SGHKS and CDR2 YYEKEE (reference sequence). V dropped 1 base and J dropped 0 bases, with 10 bases sitting between them. The CDR3 is made up of 16 amino acids.

The rearrangement uses TRBV5-1 and TRBJ2-3; no definite D call. CDR1 is SGHRS, CDR2 YFSETQ, per germline. The CDR3 has 15 residues. Trimming took off 4 bases at V and 2 bases at J, with 14 bases between the two ends. CDR3 protein: CASSPLTGATDTQYF. The CDR3 region has the DNA TGCGCCAGCAGCCCTCTGACGGGTGCCACAGATACGCAGTATTTT. The full variable domain, completed using reference TRBV5-1 and TRBJ2-3, is KAGVTQTPRYLIKTRGQQVTLSCSPISGHRSVSWYQQTPGQGLQFLFEYFSETQRNKGNFPGRFSGRQFSNSRSEMNVSTLELGDSALYLCASSPLTGATDTQYFGPGTRLTVL.

The V gene is TRBV28, the J gene TRBJ2-1; D ambiguous. CDR1 and CDR2 from the germline V gene are MDHEN and SYDVKM. This CDR3 has 13 amino acids. V was clipped by 7 bases and J by 10 bases, with 17 bases between them. DNA of the CDR3: TGTGCCAGCACCCCTGGGGTCGGCGACGAGCAGTTCTTC. This sequence encodes CASTPGVGDEQFF.

The chain joins TRBV7-6 to TRBJ2-3, with D perhaps TRBD2 (5 bases). Trimming left V 8 bases short and J 0 bases short, with 12 bases between. Germline CDR1 SGHVS, CDR2 FNYEAQ. The CDR3 contains 14 residues. CDR3 protein: CASVREKSTDTQYF. The CDR3 bases are TGTGCCAGCGTTAGGGAGAAAAGCACAGATACGCAGTATTTT.